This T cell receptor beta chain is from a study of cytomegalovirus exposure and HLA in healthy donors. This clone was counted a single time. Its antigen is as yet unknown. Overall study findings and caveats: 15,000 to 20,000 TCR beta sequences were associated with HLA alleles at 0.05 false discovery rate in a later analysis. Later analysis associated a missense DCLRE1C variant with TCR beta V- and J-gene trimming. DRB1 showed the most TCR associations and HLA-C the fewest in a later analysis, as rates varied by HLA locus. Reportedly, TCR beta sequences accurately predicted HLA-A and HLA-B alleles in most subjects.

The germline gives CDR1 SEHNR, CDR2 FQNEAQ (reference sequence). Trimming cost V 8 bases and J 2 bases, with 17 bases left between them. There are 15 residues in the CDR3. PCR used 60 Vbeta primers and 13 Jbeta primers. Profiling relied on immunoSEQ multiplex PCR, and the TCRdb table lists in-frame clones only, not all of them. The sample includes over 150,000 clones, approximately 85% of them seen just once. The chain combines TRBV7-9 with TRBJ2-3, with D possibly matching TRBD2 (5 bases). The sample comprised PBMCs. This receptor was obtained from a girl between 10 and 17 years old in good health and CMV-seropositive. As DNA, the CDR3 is TGTGCCAGCGTACACCCGGGGAGCCCCACAGATACGCAGTATTTT. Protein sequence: CASVHPGSPTDTQYF. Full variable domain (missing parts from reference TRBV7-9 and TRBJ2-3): DTGVSQNPRHKITKRGQNVTFRCDPISEHNRLYWYRQTLGQGPEFLTYFQNEAQLEKSRLLSDRFSAERPKGSFSTLEIQRTEQGDSAMYLCASVHPGSPTDTQYFGPGTRLTVL.